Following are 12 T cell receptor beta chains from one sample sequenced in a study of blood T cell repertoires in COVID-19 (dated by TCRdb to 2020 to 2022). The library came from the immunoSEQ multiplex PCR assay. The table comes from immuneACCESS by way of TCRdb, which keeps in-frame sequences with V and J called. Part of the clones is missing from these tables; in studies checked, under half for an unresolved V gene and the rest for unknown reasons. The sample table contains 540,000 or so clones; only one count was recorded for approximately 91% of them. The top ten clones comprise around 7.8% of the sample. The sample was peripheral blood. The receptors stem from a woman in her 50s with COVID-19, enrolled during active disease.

CDR3 bases: TGTGCCTGGAGCGGGCTACGGACAGGGGTTCCCGGGGAGCTGTTTTTT. This codes for CAWSGLRTGVPGELFF. The chain employs TRBV30 and TRBJ2-2; 9 nucleotides match TRBD1. Germline CDR1 and CDR2: GTSNPN and SVGIG (reference sequence). The CDR3 extends over 16 amino acids. Unmatched junction bases numbered 11, after V lost 3 bases and J lost 6 bases.

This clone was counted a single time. The CDR3 DNA follows: TGTGCCAGCAGCCCCTCCTCGAGCGAGCAGTACTTC. This encodes CASSPSSSEQYF. The chain combines TRBV6-2 or TRBV6-3 with TRBJ2-7; unclear D gene. The CDR3 runs 12 residues. Deletions cut 6 bases from V and 6 bases from J, with 12 bases between. In germline, CDR1 is MNHEY, CDR2 SVGEGT.

For the CDR3, the DNA is TGTGCCAGTAGTAGGGCGGGGGGGCAGAATGAGCAGTTCTTC. This encodes CASSRAGGQNEQFF. This sequence joins TRBV19 and TRBJ2-1; TRBD2 matches at 9 bases. From germline, CDR1 is LNHDA and CDR2 SQIVND (reference sequence). This CDR3 region has 14 residues. V dropped 4 bases and J dropped 7; count of bases not matched to a gene: 5.

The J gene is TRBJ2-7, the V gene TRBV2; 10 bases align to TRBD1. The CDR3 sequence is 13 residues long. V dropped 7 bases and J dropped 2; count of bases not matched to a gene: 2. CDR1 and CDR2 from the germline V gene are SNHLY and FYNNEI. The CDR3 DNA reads TGTGCCAGCATGGGACAGGGGACCTACGAGCAGTACTTC. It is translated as CASMGQGTYEQYF.

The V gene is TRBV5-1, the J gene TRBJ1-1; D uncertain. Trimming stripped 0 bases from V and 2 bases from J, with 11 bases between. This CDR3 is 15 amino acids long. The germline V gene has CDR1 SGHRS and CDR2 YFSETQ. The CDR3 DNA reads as TGCGCCAGCAGCTTGGCGCGGGGATCTAACACTGAAGCTTTCTTT. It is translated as CASSLARGSNTEAFF.

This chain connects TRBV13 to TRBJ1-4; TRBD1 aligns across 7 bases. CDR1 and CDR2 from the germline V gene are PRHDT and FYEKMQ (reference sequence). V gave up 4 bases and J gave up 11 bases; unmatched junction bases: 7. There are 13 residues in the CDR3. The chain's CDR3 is CASSSWDRTKLFF. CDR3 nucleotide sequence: TGTGCCAGCAGCTCCTGGGACAGAACGAAACTGTTTTTT.

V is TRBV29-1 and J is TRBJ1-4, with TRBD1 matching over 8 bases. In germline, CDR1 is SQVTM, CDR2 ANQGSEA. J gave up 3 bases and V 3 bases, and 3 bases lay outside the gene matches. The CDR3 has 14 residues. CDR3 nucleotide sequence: TGCAGCGTTGACAGGGGGCAGGCTAATGAAAAACTGTTTTTT. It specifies CSVDRGQANEKLFF. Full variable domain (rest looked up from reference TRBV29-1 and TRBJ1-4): SAVISQKPSRDICQRGTSLTIQCQVDSQVTMMFWYRQQPGQSLTLIATANQGSEATYESGFVIDKFPISRPNLTFSTLTVSNMSPEDSSIYLCSVDRGQANEKLFFGSGTQLSVL.

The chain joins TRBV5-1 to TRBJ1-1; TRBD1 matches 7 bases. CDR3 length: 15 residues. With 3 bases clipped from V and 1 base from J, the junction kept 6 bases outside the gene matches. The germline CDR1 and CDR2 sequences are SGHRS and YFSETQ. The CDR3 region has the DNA TGCGCCAGCAGCTCCGGGACAGATGAGAACACTGAAGCTTTCTTT. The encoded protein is CASSSGTDENTEAFF. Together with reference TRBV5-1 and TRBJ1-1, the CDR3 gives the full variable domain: KAGVTQTPRYLIKTRGQQVTLSCSPISGHRSVSWYQQTPGQGLQFLFEYFSETQRNKGNFPGRFSGRQFSNSRSEMNVSTLELGDSALYLCASSSGTDENTEAFFGQGTRLTVV.

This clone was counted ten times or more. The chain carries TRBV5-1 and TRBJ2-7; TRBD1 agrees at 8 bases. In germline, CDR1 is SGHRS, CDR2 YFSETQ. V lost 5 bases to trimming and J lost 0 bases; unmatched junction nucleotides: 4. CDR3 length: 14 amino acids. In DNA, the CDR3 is TGCGCCAGCAGGGGTACAGGGGGCTCCTACGAGCAGTACTTC. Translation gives CASRGTGGSYEQYF.

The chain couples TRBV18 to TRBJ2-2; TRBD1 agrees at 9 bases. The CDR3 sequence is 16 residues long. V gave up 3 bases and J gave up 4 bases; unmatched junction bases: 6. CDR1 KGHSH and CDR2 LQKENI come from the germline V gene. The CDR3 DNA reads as TGTGCCAGCTCACCTAACAGGGGGCGGACCACCGGGGAGCTGTTTTTT. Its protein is CASSPNRGRTTGELFF. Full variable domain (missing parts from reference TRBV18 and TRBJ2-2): NAGVMQNPRHLVRRRGQEARLRCSPMKGHSHVYWYRQLPEEGLKFMVYLQKENIIDESGMPKERFSAEFPKEGPSILRIQQVVRGDSAAYFCASSPNRGRTTGELFFGEGSRLTVL.

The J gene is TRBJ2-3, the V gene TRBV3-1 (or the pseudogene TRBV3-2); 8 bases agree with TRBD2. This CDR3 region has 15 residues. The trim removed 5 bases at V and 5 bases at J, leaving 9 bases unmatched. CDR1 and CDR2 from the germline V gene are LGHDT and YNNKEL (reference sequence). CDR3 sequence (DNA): TGTGCCAGCAGCAAAAGCAGGGCGGGGGGAGATACGCAGTATTTT. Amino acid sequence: CASSKSRAGGDTQYF.

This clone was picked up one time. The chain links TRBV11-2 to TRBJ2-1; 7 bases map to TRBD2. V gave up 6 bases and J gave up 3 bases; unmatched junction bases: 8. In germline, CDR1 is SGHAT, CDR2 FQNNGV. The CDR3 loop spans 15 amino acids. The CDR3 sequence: CASRSGTIIYNEQFF. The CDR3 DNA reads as TGTGCCAGCAGGTCCGGGACTATAATCTACAATGAGCAGTTCTTC.